A single sample is the source of the 16 T cell receptor beta chains below, sequenced in a study of blood T cells in healthy people across ages. Using a J-beta primer mix together with a sample-barcoded 5' primer, a second PCR was run for about 7 to 12 cycles. TCRdb re-called the 5' RACE reads with MiXCR, one entry per CDR3 protein. The repertoire holds about 400,000 distinct CDR3 sequences, with 45% to 60% as singletons. Sequences were obtained from blood. The receptor source for this set is a man aged 55 to 70 in good health.

This clonotype is a singleton in its sample. V and J are TRBV6-5 and TRBJ2-7; 7 nucleotides agree with TRBD2. Germline CDR1 MNHEY, CDR2 SVGAGI. The CDR3 totals 13 residues. The ends lost 6 bases at V and 3 bases at J; junction bases unmatched: 5. The CDR3 sequence: CASSNSGDYEQYF. CDR3 DNA: TGTGCCAGCAGCAACAGCGGGGACTACGAGCAGTACTTC.

The chain employs TRBV28 and TRBJ2-1; 16 bases are a match to TRBD2. V dropped 3 bases and J dropped 8; count of bases not matched to a gene: 4. This CDR3 has 16 residues. Germline loops: CDR1 MDHEN, CDR2 SYDVKM. This CDR3 reads CASSLWGLAGGDEQFF. Here the CDR3 DNA reads TGTGCCAGCAGTTTGTGGGGACTAGCGGGGGGGGATGAGCAGTTCTTC.

The chain combines TRBV9 with TRBJ2-3; a possible D gene is TRBD2 (5 bases). The CDR3 consists of 16 residues. CDR1 is SGDLS and CDR2 is YYNGEE in the germline V gene. V gave up 2 bases and J gave up 0 bases, with 13 bases separating them. CDR3 sequence: CASSVGPAASTDTQYF. The CDR3, as DNA: TGTGCCAGCAGCGTGGGTCCAGCGGCCAGCACAGATACGCAGTATTTT.

The V call is TRBV9, the J call TRBJ2-1, with TRBD2 matching over 10 bases. Germline assignment: CDR1 SGDLS and CDR2 YYNGEE. This CDR3 is built from 16 residues. J lost 4 bases, V lost 0 bases, and 4 bases had no gene match. The CDR3, as DNA: TGTGCCAGCAGCGTAGGTAGCGGGAGGAGGTACAATGAGCAGTTCTTC. Translated: CASSVGSGRRYNEQFF.

Ten or more counts support this clonotype. The chain recombines TRBV6-5 with TRBJ1-5; 7 bases agree with TRBD1. CDR1 and CDR2 from the germline V gene are MNHEY and SVGAGI. The CDR3 runs to 17 residues. After removal of 4 bases from V and 8 bases from J, the junction contained 17 bases not matched to a gene. The CDR3 loop reads CASSSSPDRSLVKPQHF. The CDR3 nucleotides read TGTGCCAGCAGTTCCAGTCCGGACAGGTCCCTCGTAAAGCCCCAGCATTTT.

The J gene is TRBJ2-3, the V gene TRBV12-3 or TRBV12-4, with D hard to call. The CDR3 contains 15 residues. Trimming shortened V by 5 bases and J by 1 base, and 13 bases separated the two germline ends. CDR3 nucleotide sequence: TGTGCCAGCAGTGCTCCCAGGCCAGGCACAGATACGCAGTATTTT. As protein: CASSAPRPGTDTQYF.

The chain carries TRBV3-1 and TRBJ2-2, with TRBD2 matching over 7 bases. There are 15 residues in the CDR3. V shed 4 bases and J 7 bases; nucleotides not matched to a gene: 9. Germline CDR1 is LGHDT and CDR2 is YNNKEL (reference sequence). The CDR3 DNA sequence: TGTGCCAGCAGCCCCCGGGGAGGGGCTGGCGGGGAGCTGTTTTTT. Protein product: CASSPRGGAGGELFF.

This clonotype was recorded once. The gene calls are TRBV10-3 and TRBJ2-7; 11 nucleotides align to TRBD2. Germline CDR1 ENHRY, CDR2 SYGVKD. This CDR3 is 15 amino acids long. Losses at the gene ends were 0 bases for V and 5 bases for J; bases not matched to a gene: 3. The CDR3 nucleotides read TGTGCCATCAGTGAGTCCGAACTAGCGGGAGACGAGCAGTACTTC. Its translation is CAISESELAGDEQYF.

The chain couples TRBV7-3 to TRBJ2-1; D is perhaps TRBD2 (6 bases). V gave up 1 base and J gave up 9 bases, with 10 bases separating them. The CDR3 is 13 amino acids. Germline V lookup: CDR1 SGHTA, CDR2 FQGTGA. This CDR3 is CASSLMGRGEQFF. As DNA, the CDR3 is TGTGCCAGCAGCTTAATGGGGCGGGGTGAGCAGTTCTTC.

The V call is TRBV20-1, the J call TRBJ2-1, with TRBD2 identical over 7 bases. This CDR3 region has 14 residues. In germline, CDR1 is DFQATT, CDR2 SNEGSKA (reference sequence). The junction had 8 bases not matched to a gene; V was cut back by 6 bases and J by 3 bases. The CDR3: CSAQTSVDYNEQFF. As DNA, the CDR3 is TGCAGTGCACAAACTAGCGTGGACTACAATGAGCAGTTCTTC.

The chain carries TRBV3-1 and TRBJ1-2, with TRBD1 identical over 10 bases. Germline V gives CDR1 LGHDT, CDR2 YNNKEL (reference sequence). The CDR3 loop spans 13 amino acids. The V gene end was trimmed by 4 bases and the J gene end by 8 bases; junction bases not matched to a gene: 4. CDR3 nucleotide sequence: TGTGCCAGCAGCCGGGACAGGGGAAACGGCTACACCTTC. The encoded protein is CASSRDRGNGYTF.

The rearrangement uses TRBV20-1 and TRBJ1-3; TRBD1 agrees at 8 bases. CDR1 is DFQATT, CDR2 SNEGSKA, per germline (reference sequence). The CDR3 consists of 14 residues. Trimming removed 0 bases from V and 8 bases from J; junction bases left unmatched: 6. The CDR3 loop reads CSARDLQGGHTIYF. The CDR3 DNA is TGCAGTGCTAGAGATCTACAGGGGGGACACACCATATATTTT.

This clonotype was found a few times. This sequence joins TRBV6-5 and TRBJ2-3; 8 bases agree with TRBD2. The CDR3 loop spans 14 amino acids. V was pared by 4 bases and J by 4 bases, with 4 bases of the junction left unmatched. Germline loops: CDR1 MNHEY, CDR2 SVGAGI. CDR3 bases: TGTGCCAGCAGTTTAGCGGGAAGACCAGATACGCAGTATTTT. Its translation is CASSLAGRPDTQYF.

A few counts support this clonotype. The rearrangement uses TRBV7-2 and TRBJ1-4; no firm D call. Germline values: CDR1 SGHTA, CDR2 FQGNSA. Trimming took off 2 bases at V and 0 bases at J, with 7 bases between the two ends. The CDR3 spans 15 residues. The chain's CDR3 is CASSLRSTTNEKLFF. Written as DNA, the CDR3 is TGTGCCAGCAGCTTAAGGTCGACAACTAATGAAAAACTGTTTTTT.

This chain links TRBV5-1 with TRBJ2-3; either TRBD1 or TRBD2 may fit D (6 bases each). Germline V lookup: CDR1 SGHRS, CDR2 YFSETQ. Deletions cut 4 bases from V and 6 bases from J, with 21 bases between. There are 16 residues in the CDR3. CDR3 protein: CASSGGRSGLTDTQYF. DNA of the CDR3: TGCGCCAGCAGCGGGGGGCGGTCTGGACTCACGGATACGCAGTATTTT.

As for this clonotype: One end of the junction fails to match germline, which may point to a read error. This chain uses TRBV5-1 with TRBJ2-1; no clear D. The CDR3 has 14 residues. The germline CDR1 and CDR2 sequences are SGHRS and YFSETQ. CDR3 amino acids: CASSLSGTDNGQFF. The DNA for the CDR3 is TGCGCCAGCAGCTTGTCGGGTACTGACAATGGGCAGTTCTTC.